The 14 T cell receptor beta chains in this list originate from one sample, sequenced in a study of cytomegalovirus exposure and HLA in healthy donors. It was with 60 Vbeta and 13 Jbeta primers that the PCR ran. The table came from immunoSEQ multiplex PCR; TCRdb's copy has only in-frame clones and leaves some out. The sample lists 140,000 to 150,000 clones; 76% were seen once. The sample comprised PBMCs. The receptors stem from a woman between 40 and 55 years old in good health and CMV-seronegative.

The V and J genes are TRBV10-1 and TRBJ2-5; D is perhaps TRBD1 (6 bases). The V gene lost 7 bases and the J gene lost 1 base, with 13 bases spanning the gap. The V gene's germline CDR1 is WNHNN and CDR2 SYGVQD (reference sequence). The CDR3 is made up of 14 amino acids. The CDR3 DNA reads as TGCGCCAGCACCAGACGGGACACCCAAGAGACCCAGTACTTC. Translation gives CASTRRDTQETQYF.

The chain recombines TRBV19 with TRBJ1-4; D is ambiguous. Germline values: CDR1 LNHDA, CDR2 SQIVND (reference sequence). The V end lost 5 bases, the J end lost 7 bases, and 14 bases lay between the germline ends. The CDR3 length is 14 residues. CDR3 bases: TGTGCCAGTAGTTTGCGGACTGGGAGTGAAAAACTGTTTTTT. It translates to CASSLRTGSEKLFF.

This chain joins TRBV6-5 and TRBJ1-5; no reliable D call. The CDR3 runs 15 residues. Deletions cut 7 bases from V and 0 bases from J, with 13 bases between. CDR1 MNHEY and CDR2 SVGAGI come from the germline V gene. The CDR3 sequence is CASTYAGYSNQPQHF. The DNA of the CDR3 is TGTGCCAGCACCTACGCCGGTTATAGCAATCAGCCCCAGCATTTT.

The chain links TRBV11-2 to TRBJ2-5, with a tentative D call TRBD1 (6 bases). The end of the DNA fits TRBJ2-7 better, so the J call may be wrong. From germline, CDR1 is SGHAT and CDR2 FQNNGV. This CDR3 contains 12 residues. The CDR3 reads CASSSGVYEQYF. The CDR3 nucleotides read TGTGCCAGCAGCTCAGGGGTCTACGAGCAGTACTTC.

V and J are TRBV5-6 and TRBJ1-2; TRBD1 might be the D (6 bases). CDR3 length equals 13 residues. The germline V and J ends were trimmed by 4 bases and 4 bases, with 11 bases remaining between them. The germline gives CDR1 SGHDT, CDR2 YYEEEE. CDR3 DNA sequence: TGTGCCAGCAGCGCGGACAGATCCTATGGCTACACCTTC. Its translation is CASSADRSYGYTF.

This chain joins TRBV6-1 and TRBJ2-1; TRBD2 agrees at 7 bases. J gave up 8 bases and V 0 bases, and 4 bases lay outside the gene matches. This CDR3 has 14 amino acids. Germline loops: CDR1 MNHNS, CDR2 SASEGT. The CDR3 loop is CASSEAGGRDEQFF. CDR3 coding DNA: TGTGCCAGCAGTGAAGCGGGAGGGCGGGATGAGCAGTTCTTC.

V usage is TRBV27 and J usage is TRBJ2-1; TRBD2 matches 8 bases. The CDR3 is 16 amino acids. The J segment lost 9 bases and the V segment lost 3 bases, leaving 13 bases of the junction unmatched. Germline CDR1 and CDR2: MNHEY and SMNVEV (reference sequence). The CDR3 DNA reads as TGTGCCAGCAGTTTGGGACTTGGGCGGGGGGTGGGTGAGCAGTTCTTC. This encodes CASSLGLGRGVGEQFF.

The chain employs TRBV7-2 and TRBJ1-3, with D possibly being TRBD1 (6 bases). CDR1 SGHTA and CDR2 FQGNSA come from the germline V gene. The CDR3 is 14 residues long. Trimming pared 5 bases from V and 3 bases from J, leaving 11 bases between. The CDR3 protein is CASSTRTDGNTIYF. DNA for the CDR3: TGTGCCAGCAGCACAAGGACAGATGGAAACACCATATATTTT. Drawing the rest from reference TRBV7-2 and TRBJ1-3, the complete variable domain is GAGVSQSPSNKVTEKGKDVELRCDPISGHTALYWYRQSLGQGLEFLIYFQGNSAPDKSGLPSDRFSAERTGGSVSTLTIQRTQQEDSAVYLCASSTRTDGNTIYFGEGSWLTVV.

The chain uses TRBV11-3 and TRBJ2-1; weak D call: TRBD2 (5 bases). The CDR3 has 17 amino acids. Trimming pared 5 bases from V and 1 base from J, leaving 18 bases between. CDR1 is SGHNT and CDR2 is YENEEA in the germline V gene. CDR3 nucleotide sequence: TGTGCCAGCAGCCCGCGAGGGAGAATGGGGTCCTACAATGAGCAGTTCTTC. Translating it yields CASSPRGRMGSYNEQFF.

CDR3 bases: TGTGCCAGCAGGACAGGCCCCTACGAGCAGTACTTC. Its protein product is CASRTGPYEQYF. The V gene is TRBV2, the J gene TRBJ2-7; D perhaps matches TRBD1 (6 bases). Germline V gene lookup returns CDR1 SNHLY and CDR2 FYNNEI. There are 12 residues in the CDR3. Trimming pared 6 bases from V and 2 bases from J, leaving 8 bases between.

This clone was observed a few times. V usage is TRBV5-5 and J usage is TRBJ1-2; the match to TRBD1 covers 8 bases. This CDR3 spans 16 amino acids. The germline V gene encodes CDR1 SGHKS and CDR2 YYEKEE (reference sequence). Trimming removed 2 bases from V and 6 bases from J; junction bases left unmatched: 12. DNA for the CDR3: TGTGCCAGCAGCTTAGGACAGGGATTCGGAGGCGATGGCTACACCTTC. Its protein is CASSLGQGFGGDGYTF.

The V call is TRBV10-1, the J call TRBJ2-3; TRBD2 matches 8 bases. Germline V gene data show CDR1 as WNHNN and CDR2 as SYGVQD (reference sequence). The CDR3 totals 17 residues. The ends lost 2 bases at V and 0 bases at J; junction bases unmatched: 7. CDR3 sequence reads: CASSEGTSSYSTDTQYF. CDR3 DNA sequence: TGCGCCAGCAGTGAGGGGACTAGTAGTTATAGCACAGATACGCAGTATTTT.

Written as DNA, the CDR3 is TGTGCGAGCGACAGGAACACTGAAGCTTTCTTT. Protein: CASDRNTEAFF. This rearrangement joins TRBV5-5 to TRBJ1-1; a weak D match, TRBD1 (5 bases). This CDR3 has 11 amino acids. In germline, CDR1 is SGHKS, CDR2 YYEKEE (reference sequence).

This clone was recorded a few times. This sample includes further DNA sequences coding for the same CDR3. The chain employs TRBV18 and TRBJ2-2, with a weak D call TRBD1 (6 bases). The CDR3 spans 15 residues. The germline V gene has CDR1 KGHSH and CDR2 LQKENI. V was shortened by 2 bases and J by 0 bases, with 7 bases between the two germline ends. The CDR3 is CASSPRQANTGELFF. The CDR3 DNA sequence: TGTGCCAGCTCACCAAGACAGGCGAACACCGGGGAGCTGTTTTTT.